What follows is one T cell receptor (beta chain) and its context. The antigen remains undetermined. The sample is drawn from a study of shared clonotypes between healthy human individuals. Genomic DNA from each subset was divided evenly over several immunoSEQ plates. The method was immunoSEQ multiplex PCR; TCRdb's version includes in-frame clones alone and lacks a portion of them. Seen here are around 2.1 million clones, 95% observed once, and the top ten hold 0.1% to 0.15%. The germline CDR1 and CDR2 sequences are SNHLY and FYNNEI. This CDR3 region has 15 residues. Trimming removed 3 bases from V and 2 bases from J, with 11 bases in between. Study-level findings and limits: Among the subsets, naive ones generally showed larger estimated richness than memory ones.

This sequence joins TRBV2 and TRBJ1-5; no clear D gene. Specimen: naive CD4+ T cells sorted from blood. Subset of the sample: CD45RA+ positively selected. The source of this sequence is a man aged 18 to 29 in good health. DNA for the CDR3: TGTGCCAGCAGTGAGTCCGCACGAGGCAATCAGCCCCAGCATTTT. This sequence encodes CASSESARGNQPQHF.